Sequencing of this TCR beta chain was carried out in a study of cytomegalovirus exposure and HLA in healthy donors. This clone showed up just a few times. PCR involved 60 Vbeta and 13 Jbeta primers. Generated by immunoSEQ multiplex PCR, the TCRdb table keeps only in-frame clones and is missing some. The sample yields around 150,000 clones, around 80% seen once. The CDR3 is made up of 11 amino acids. V was clipped by 3 bases and J by 7 bases, with 7 bases between them. The germline gives CDR1 SEHNR, CDR2 FQNEAQ (reference sequence). The chain combines TRBV7-9 with TRBJ2-7; D might be TRBD2 (6 bases). The sample consisted of PBMCs. The receptor was isolated from a man aged 30 to 45 in good health. The CDR3 DNA reads TGTGCCAGCAGCTTTGGGGGGGAGCAGTACTTC. Translating it yields CASSFGGEQYF.